Below, 14 T cell receptor beta chains from the same sample are listed, as sequenced in a study of T-cell reconstitution after alpha-beta-depleted transplantation in children. The TCRbeta library incorporated unique molecular identifiers. TCRdb reprocessed the PCR reads with MiXCR, giving one entry per CDR3 protein. Of fewer than 550,000 distinct CDR3 sequences detected, about an eighth appear once; the ten largest clones hold 14%. Here the sequenced sample was PBMCs, mostly from graft donor cells, taken 180 days after TCRalphabeta/CD19-depleted stem cell transplant. The receptors derive from a female patient between 2 and 15 years old who had a stem cell transplant for aplastic anemia, so the T cells may come from the graft donor.

This rearrangement joins TRBV11-3 to TRBJ2-2; the D is unclear. Trimming took 4 bases from V and 7 from J, leaving 7 bases between them. This CDR3 has 12 residues. Germline V gene data show CDR1 as SGHNT and CDR2 as YENEEA. The CDR3 DNA sequence: TGTGCCAGCAGCTCAGGTGGCGGGGAGCTGTTTTTT. Protein: CASSSGGGELFF.

V is TRBV5-1 and J is TRBJ2-1; 11 nucleotides line up with TRBD2. V shed 0 bases, J shed 3 bases, and the junction held 2 bases outside the gene matches. The CDR3 totals 16 residues. Germline-derived CDR1 and CDR2 are SGHRS and YFSETQ. The CDR3, as DNA: TGCGCCAGCAGCTTGGTTACTAGCGGGAGCTACAATGAGCAGTTCTTC. It specifies CASSLVTSGSYNEQFF.

This clonotype was seen only a few times. The J gene is TRBJ2-2, the V gene TRBV5-1; no clear D. CDR1 and CDR2 (germline): SGHRS, YFSETQ. This CDR3 spans 16 amino acids. Trimming left V 0 bases short and J 1 base short, with 10 bases between. CDR3 DNA sequence: TGCGCCAGCAGCTTGGCCTCGGGTTTGAACACCGGGGAGCTGTTTTTT. It codes for CASSLASGLNTGELFF.

This clonotype was observed a few times. This chain joins TRBV28 and TRBJ2-7, with D maybe TRBD2 (5 bases). The CDR3 is 16 amino acids. Germline V CDR1 and CDR2: MDHEN, SYDVKM. V was shortened by 1 base and J by 4 bases, with 17 bases between the two germline ends. Here the CDR3 DNA reads TGTGCCAGCAGTTTATCCTCGGGGAGTAGACCGTACGAGCAGTACTTC. Translating gives CASSLSSGSRPYEQYF.

This clonotype was observed a handful of times. This chain joins TRBV5-1 and TRBJ2-7; 9 bases line up with TRBD2. Germline-derived CDR1 and CDR2 are SGHRS and YFSETQ. With V trimmed by 3 bases and J by 5 bases, 6 bases remained unmatched. The CDR3 runs 14 residues. CDR3 in amino acids: CASSSVAGADEQYF. DNA of the CDR3: TGCGCCAGCAGCTCGGTAGCGGGGGCGGACGAGCAGTACTTC.

This clonotype has more than one count but fewer than ten. CDR3 in amino acids: CASSFQTSGSSYNEQFF. CDR3 DNA: TGTGCCAGCAGCTTCCAAACTAGCGGGAGCTCCTACAATGAGCAGTTCTTC. The chain combines TRBV5-5 with TRBJ2-1; 11 bases are shared with TRBD2. The V gene end was trimmed by 2 bases and the J gene end by 0 bases; junction bases not matched to a gene: 4. The length of the CDR3 is 17 residues. The germline gives CDR1 SGHKS, CDR2 YYEKEE (reference sequence).

V and J are TRBV9 and TRBJ1-6; D unclear. Per the germline V gene, CDR1 is SGDLS and CDR2 is YYNGEE. This CDR3 has 16 residues. Trimming removed 0 bases at V and 8 bases at J, with 15 bases between. The DNA of the CDR3 is TGTGCCAGCAGCGTAGTATCAGAAGGCAGATATTCACCCCTCCACTTT. Protein product: CASSVVSEGRYSPLHF. The full variable domain, with the rest looked up from reference TRBV9 and TRBJ1-6, is DSGVTQTPKHLITATGQRVTLRCSPRSGDLSVYWYQQSLDQGLQFLIQYYNGEERAKGNILERFSAQQFPDLHSELNLSSLELGDSALYFCASSVVSEGRYSPLHFGNGTRLTVT.

The rearrangement joins TRBV4-3 to TRBJ2-7, with TRBD1 matching 7 bases. Germline CDR1 LGHNA, CDR2 YSLEER. The ends lost 4 bases at V and 5 bases at J; junction bases unmatched: 8. This CDR3 region has 14 residues. The CDR3 spells CASSPTGYRDEQYF. The CDR3 region has the DNA TGCGCCAGCAGCCCGACAGGGTACCGGGACGAGCAGTACTTC.

The V and J genes are TRBV4-3 and TRBJ2-3; no clear D. Trimming took 0 bases from V and 2 from J, leaving 9 bases between them. Per the germline V gene, CDR1 is LGHNA and CDR2 is YSLEER. This CDR3 region has 15 residues. CDR3 protein: CASSQDLILTDTQYF. The CDR3 nucleotides are TGCGCCAGCAGCCAAGACTTAATCCTCACAGATACGCAGTATTTT.

This clonotype was counted between two and nine times. This rearrangement joins TRBV21-1 to TRBJ1-5; TRBD1, as called in the table, went unchecked against the DNA. TRBV21-1 counts as a pseudogene. The CDR3 loop spans 16 amino acids. As DNA, the CDR3 is TGTGCCAGCAGCCCCCGGGACAGGGGTAGCAATCAGCCCCAGCATTTT. Protein product: CASSPRDRGSNQPQHF.

V usage is TRBV9 and J usage is TRBJ2-1; TRBD2 aligns across 7 bases. Germline-derived CDR1 and CDR2 are SGDLS and YYNGEE. The V gene end was trimmed by 0 bases and the J gene end by 7 bases; junction bases not matched to a gene: 10. This CDR3 region has 16 residues. Written as DNA, the CDR3 is TGTGCCAGCAGCGTAGAGCGGGGCCCGGGGTTAAATGAGCAGTTCTTC. It encodes CASSVERGPGLNEQFF.

This clonotype was picked up a small number of times. V and J are TRBV20-1 and TRBJ1-1, with D uncertain. The CDR3 totals 13 residues. Germline V gives CDR1 DFQATT, CDR2 SNEGSKA (reference sequence). V was pared by 2 bases and J by 5 bases, with 12 bases between. The CDR3 coding sequence is TGCAGTGCTAGATGCAGAACGGATACTGAAGCTTTCTTT. Amino acids: CSARCRTDTEAFF.

The chain recombines TRBV7-2 with TRBJ2-1, with TRBD2 matching over 14 bases. CDR3 length: 17 residues. CDR1 is SGHTA and CDR2 is FQGNSA in the germline V gene. With 3 bases clipped from V and 6 bases from J, the junction kept 7 bases outside the gene matches. CDR3 nucleotide sequence: TGTGCCAGCAGCTTCCCCCCCGGGACTAGCGGGAGCAATGAGCAGTTCTTC. Its protein is CASSFPPGTSGSNEQFF.

The chain carries TRBV6-6 and TRBJ1-2, with a weak D call TRBD1 (6 bases). V was cut by 7 bases and J by 8 bases, with 8 bases left in between. The CDR3 is 10 amino acids. Germline CDR1 MNHNY, CDR2 SVGAGI (reference sequence). CDR3 amino acids: CASKGTGYTF. Written as DNA, the CDR3 is TGTGCCAGCAAAGGGACAGGCTACACCTTC.